This T cell receptor beta chain was recorded in a study of cytomegalovirus exposure and HLA in healthy donors (dated by TCRdb to 2017 to 2019). With regard to the full study: An earlier analysis of approximately 590 of the donors reported 250 to 350 Gb of sequence data and 100 million to 130 million unique TCR beta sequences from around 200 million T cells. Approximately 310 gigabases of sequencing data and approximately 92 million unique TCR sequences made up an early release that covered some 640 HLA-typed donors. Among the roughly 400 genotyped donors, approximately 76% belonged to the genetic ancestry cluster associated with self-reported Caucasian donors. The study was designed to test whether signatures of past pathogen exposure could be identified by cataloging public T cell receptors. Using immunosequencing, the study profiled T cell repertoires from approximately 700 subjects and related those repertoires to cytomegalovirus serostatus. Besides the first cohort of around 670 subjects, a separate validation cohort made up of about 120 different subjects was used. High-throughput TCR immunosequencing, statistical association of individual TCRs with disease status, and machine learning were combined to predict cytomegalovirus infection status. A later analysis re-analyzed previously published TCR beta repertoires from about 730 donors and added high-resolution HLA genotyping to study TCR occurrence patterns. In the later analysis, no new phenotypic data were used to find candidate immune exposures; instead, reliance was placed on TCR beta sequences and their occurrence across donors. In an earlier analysis of around 540 of the donors, high-throughput TCR beta sequencing was used to judge whether each TCR beta V gene segment behaved as functional or pseudogenic. Donor age, sex, ethnicity and CMV serostatus were compiled together with the repertoire data. A later genetic analysis took genome-wide SNP genotypes for about 55% of the 666 donors and used that subset as a discovery cohort. All discovery cohort repertoires had been generated using a single sequencing platform. HLA typing covered class I and class II loci at four-digit resolution. The number of donors typed differed by locus, with roughly 629-640 for A, B, C, DRB1 and DQB1, about 500 for DQA1, 600 to 610 for DPA1, and some 440 for DPB1. Four or five DR-DQ haplotypes were treated as single units for association and clustering because of strong linkage in the cohort. Among some 400 genotyped donors of the cohort, an average of about 240,000 unique TCR beta nucleotide sequences was sequenced per donor, of which approximately 19% were non-productive.

Libraries were constructed by the immunoSEQ multiplex PCR assay. For the multiplex PCR, a mixture combining 60 forward primers for TCR Vbeta segments and 13 reverse primers for TCR Jbeta segments was used. The CDR3 region of rearranged TCR beta genes was amplified from genomic DNA with a multiplex PCR assay. On the Illumina HiSeq System, the amplified TCR beta libraries were sequenced as 87-base-pair reads. The paper's data handling went like this. Across the roughly 670 repertoires, a later analysis counted around 80 million unique TCR beta chains, some 11 million of which were shared by at least two donors. A nearest-neighbor algorithm error-corrected the raw reads and collapsed the reads into unique sequences, merging closely related sequences to remove PCR and sequencing errors. Alignment of CDR3 sequences to IMGT reference sequences was used to assign V, D and J gene segments. For a sequence to be retained, a match of at least six nucleotides to both a V gene segment and a J gene segment was required. Rearrangements were classified as productive when the CDR3 lacked stop codons and remained in frame with V and J, and all other rearrangements were classified as non-productive. Following IMGT convention, CDR3 was defined as the stretch from the second conserved V-encoded cysteine up to the conserved J-encoded phenylalanine. The earlier analysis of about 640 of the donors excluded any sequence lacking an unambiguous match to a single V gene segment. An earlier analysis of 500 to 700 of the donors classified V segments as functional when productive rearrangements were above 56.7% and as segregating when the standard deviation between donors was above 5%. To diagnose cytomegalovirus status from the catalog of TCR beta chain sequences, a statistical classification framework was built. In a later analysis, TCR nucleotide sequences were compared against IMGT/GENE-DB human TR gene sequences so that V and J genes could be assigned. In a later analysis, CDR3 sequences and most-parsimonious VDJ recombination scenarios were assigned using the TCRdist pipeline. In a later analysis, every TCR beta chain was defined by the combination of its CDR3 amino acid sequence and its V-gene family, and reads without a unique V-gene family were dropped. A later analysis removed several hundred highly shared, low-generation-probability nucleotide sequences to deal with suspected cross-contamination and a sequencing artifact. In a later analysis, a clonal expansion index for each public chain was calculated from normalized within-repertoire ranks of inferred template counts. In a later analysis, generation probabilities were computed using a VDJ recombination model fitted to out-of-frame rearrangements, and the results were checked against IGoR. A later analysis scored TCR-TCR, TCR-HLA and TCR-CMV co-occurrence with hypergeometric tests, applying a repertoire-size bias correction to TCR pairs. False discovery rates were estimated in a later analysis by permuting HLA or CMV assignments 20 times. A later analysis grouped co-occurring TCRs with DBSCAN, adding TCRdist sequence similarity when clustering within HLA-allele-positive subsets. For co-occurrence clustering, repertoires with fewer than 30,000 or more than 120,000 public chains were excluded, along with five repertoires with anomalous nucleotide sharing. The clones in this table, taken by TCRdb from immuneACCESS, are in-frame only. Not every clone is retained; where verified, under half of the shortfall comes from an unresolved V gene, and the cause of the rest is unknown. V and J calls and clone size follow that table, whereas D and trimming were derived from the DNA. Present in this sample are around 100,000 clones, over 50% of which were seen just once. The ten most abundant clones make up 3% to 5% of the sample.

The cohort comprised 550 to 700 healthy bone marrow donors. Cohort members were all nominally healthy when sampled, although unrecorded immune exposures were likely present. The donor tested CMV seronegative, placing the donor among the 352 seronegative members of the cohort. Each donor provided a peripheral blood sample, and peripheral blood mononuclear cells were used for TCR beta sequencing. Genomic DNA was extracted from the blood cell samples with the Qiagen DNeasy Blood Extraction Kit. Trimmed from V: 10 bases; trimmed from J: 6 bases; junction bases lacking a gene match: 9. As encoded in the germline V gene (reference sequence), CDR1 is LNHDA while CDR2 is SQIVND. From cysteine to phenylalanine, the CDR3 is 13 amino acids long. Only CDR3 DNA is held: 39 bases, read in frame from base 1. Results the study describes overall, beyond this receptor: A further reported finding was that TCR beta sequences accurately predicted the HLA-A and HLA-B alleles for most subjects in the first cohort. CMV serostatus was the only immune exposure information available for the cohort. According to a later analysis, most CMV-associated TCR beta chains appeared to be HLA-restricted, and the HLA associations seemed to be driven largely by CMV exposure. Most TCR sequences were seen in very few donors, while some public TCRs were found in many individuals. Linkage disequilibrium might explain the correlated functional status among segregating V segments, but an unknown experimental factor could not be excluded. Because some donors lacked HLA typing at each locus, the association tests relied only on the typed subset. This cohort had only TCR beta chains sequenced, and the lack of alpha or paired-chain data limited which features could be detected. A total of some 180 TCR beta chains were listed by the study as associated with cytomegalovirus. Because counts were too low, about 17 rarely observed V segments, including chromosome 9 orphons, were excluded from the earlier analysis of several hundred of the donors. V-gene and J-gene trimming of TCR beta chains was associated with a missense DCLRE1C variant in a later genetic analysis, and the association was replicated in an independent cohort. A later analysis found that HLA-associated TCR beta chains were more clonally expanded and had lower generation probabilities than equally common non-associated chains. The authors suggested that the approach could potentially be extended to other disease states and immunological phenotypes. A few of the identified cytomegalovirus-associated TCR beta chains were confirmed in vitro to be specific for cytomegalovirus antigens. Cytomegalovirus status was reported to be diagnosed by the classifier with high specificity and sensitivity in both the original and validation cohorts. A later analysis reported that several top co-occurrence clusters appeared linked to parvovirus B19, influenza, CMV and Epstein-Barr virus. According to a later genetic analysis, donors in an Asian-associated ancestry cluster had fewer N-insertions in productive TCRs than the approximately 670-donor mean. A later analysis found that TCR association rates varied across HLA loci, with DRB1 alleles showing the most associated TCRs and HLA-C alleles the fewest. Broadly in line with IMGT annotations, most TCR beta V segments showed up in productive rearrangements about 87% or about 30% of the time in an earlier analysis of under 700 of the donors. When HLA alleles, especially DR and DQ, strongly co-occurred, TCR associations were difficult to assign to individual alleles. At a false discovery rate of 0.05, a later analysis linked under 20,000 TCR beta sequences to specific HLA alleles. A group of highly shared sequence variants was considered likely to be a technical artifact of the sequencing pipeline. Roughly uniform sequencing depth across donors was assumed in presence/absence analyses, although this assumption may not hold. The 87-base-pair reads could not distinguish some IMGT-functional V segments, including TRBV6-2 and TRBV6-3, so those segments were excluded.

Only one count was recorded for this clone. What antigen it recognizes has not been identified. No qualities accompany the bases; no much larger clone lies one base away. This sequence originates from a young man in good health and CMV-seronegative. The specimen sequenced was PBMCs. The sequence joins TRBV19 to TRBJ1-2, and 9 junction bases match TRBD1. The encoded CDR3 is CATRTGAIDGYTF. The nucleotide sequence is given as TGTGCCACCCGGACAGGGGCGATCGATGGCTACACCTTC.